This T cell receptor (beta chain) was found in a study of T cell repertoires in cytomegalovirus infection. MiXCR was run by TCRdb on the reads, yielding one entry per CDR3 protein. The data hold about 700,000 distinct CDR3 sequences, with around 30% observed a single time. Only a few counts were recorded for this clonotype. The antigen remains undetermined. CDR3 length: 14 amino acids. V lost 7 bases to trimming and J lost 8 bases, with 18 bases between them. Germline CDR1 reads SGHVS; CDR2 reads FQNEAQ. Sequencing was performed on cultured PBMCs, taken from culture after CMV antigen stimulation. The sequence derives from a human donor in good health (CMV status not recorded). Some clones in this sample may be carry-over from other donors' samples. The chain combines TRBV7-8 with TRBJ2-1; TRBD2 might be the D (6 bases). In DNA, the CDR3 is TGTGCCAGCACCACAAATCCGGGGGACGATGAGCAGTTCTTC. It encodes CASTTNPGDDEQFF. The full variable domain, completed using reference TRBV7-8 and TRBJ2-1, is GAGVSQSPRYKVAKRGQDVALRCDPISGHVSLFWYQQALGQGPEFLTYFQNEAQLDKSGLPSDRFFAERPEGSVSTLKIQRTQQEDSAVYLCASTTNPGDDEQFFGPGTRLTVL.